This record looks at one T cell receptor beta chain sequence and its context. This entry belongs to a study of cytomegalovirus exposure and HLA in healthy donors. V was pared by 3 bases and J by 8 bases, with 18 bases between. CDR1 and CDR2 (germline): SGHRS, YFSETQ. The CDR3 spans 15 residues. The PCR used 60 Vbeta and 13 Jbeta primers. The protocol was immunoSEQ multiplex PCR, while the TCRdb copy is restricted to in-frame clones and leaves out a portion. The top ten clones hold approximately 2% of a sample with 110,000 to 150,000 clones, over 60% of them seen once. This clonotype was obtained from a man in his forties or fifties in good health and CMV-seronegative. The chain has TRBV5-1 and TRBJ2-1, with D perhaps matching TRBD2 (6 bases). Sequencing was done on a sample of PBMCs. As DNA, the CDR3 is TGCGCCAGCAGCTCGTCCCGACTAGTTCACGATGAGCAGTTCTTC. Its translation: CASSSSRLVHDEQFF.